Given below is one T cell receptor (beta chain) in context. Its antigen is undetermined. This record comes from a study of PD-L1 blockade in urothelial cancer. Study-level results: Tumor-associated blood clones were expanded more by durable-benefit patients at 3 weeks. Having blood TCR clonality under the median before treatment predicted better survival.

The time point was: pretreatment peripheral blood. The patients' disease, urothelial carcinoma, was locally advanced or metastatic. Spiked synthetic TCR analogs estimated absolute template abundance per PCR. Repertoires were generated with immunoSEQ multiplex PCR, while TCRdb's copy carries only in-frame clones and drops some. This table holds roughly 63,000 clones, approximately 81% found once. The source material was PBMCs, sampled around atezolizumab (anti-PD-L1) treatment. This receptor was taken from a man between 65 and 85 years old with urothelial cancer.

The CDR3 region has the DNA TGTGCCAGCAGTGAAGGGGCAGGGGCTCAGCCCCAGCATTTT. Its protein product is CASSEGAGAQPQHF. The rearrangement uses TRBV6-1 and TRBJ1-5; TRBD1 is a possible D gene (6 bases). Between the trimmed V and J ends, which lost 1 base and 6 bases, there was a span of 10 bases. CDR1 and CDR2 from the germline V gene are MNHNS and SASEGT. The CDR3 loop spans 14 amino acids.